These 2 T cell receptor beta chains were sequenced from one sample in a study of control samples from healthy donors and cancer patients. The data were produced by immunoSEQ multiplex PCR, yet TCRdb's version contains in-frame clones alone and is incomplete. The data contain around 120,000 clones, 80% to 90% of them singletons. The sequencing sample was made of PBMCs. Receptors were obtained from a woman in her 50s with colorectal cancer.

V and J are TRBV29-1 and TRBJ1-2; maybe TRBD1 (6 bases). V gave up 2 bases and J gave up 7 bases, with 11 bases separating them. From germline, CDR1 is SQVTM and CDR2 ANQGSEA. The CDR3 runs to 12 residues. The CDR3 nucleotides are TGCAGCGTTGAACAACAGGGCTCTGGCTACACCTTC. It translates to CSVEQQGSGYTF. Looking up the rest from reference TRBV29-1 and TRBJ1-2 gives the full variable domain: SAVISQKPSRDICQRGTSLTIQCQVDSQVTMMFWYRQQPGQSLTLIATANQGSEATYESGFVIDKFPISRPNLTFSTLTVSNMSPEDSSIYLCSVEQQGSGYTFGSGTRLTVV.

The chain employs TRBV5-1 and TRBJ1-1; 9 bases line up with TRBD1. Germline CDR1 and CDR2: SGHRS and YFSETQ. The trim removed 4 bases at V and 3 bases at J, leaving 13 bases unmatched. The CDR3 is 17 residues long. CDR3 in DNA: TGCGCCAGCAGCGTCATTCCGGGACAGGGCACGGACACTGAAGCTTTCTTT. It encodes CASSVIPGQGTDTEAFF.